This T cell receptor beta chain stems from a study of beta chain features in type 1 diabetes. Study-wide results and caveats: Moderate yet significant TCRB CDR3 shortening was seen in Type 1 diabetes patients in all four CD4+ subsets.

This clone has more than one count but fewer than ten. What it recognizes is unknown. Sequenced material consisted of expressed TCRB transcripts (all of the isolated RNA was reverse transcribed). The protocol was immunoSEQ multiplex PCR, while the TCRdb copy is restricted to in-frame clones and leaves out a portion. This sample has around 710,000 clones; around 11% occur once, and the top ten carry around 0.12%. The CDR3 is 12 residues long. V dropped 4 bases and J dropped 6 bases, with 7 bases sitting between them. CDR1 SEHNR and CDR2 FQNEAQ come from the germline V gene (reference sequence). The clonotype comes from a young man with type 1 diabetes. The source material was naive CD4+ T cells from blood. The chain combines TRBV7-9 with TRBJ2-1; D not resolved. Here the CDR3 reads CASSSRLNEQFF. CDR3 coding DNA: TGTGCCAGCAGCTCCCGGCTCAATGAGCAGTTCTTC.